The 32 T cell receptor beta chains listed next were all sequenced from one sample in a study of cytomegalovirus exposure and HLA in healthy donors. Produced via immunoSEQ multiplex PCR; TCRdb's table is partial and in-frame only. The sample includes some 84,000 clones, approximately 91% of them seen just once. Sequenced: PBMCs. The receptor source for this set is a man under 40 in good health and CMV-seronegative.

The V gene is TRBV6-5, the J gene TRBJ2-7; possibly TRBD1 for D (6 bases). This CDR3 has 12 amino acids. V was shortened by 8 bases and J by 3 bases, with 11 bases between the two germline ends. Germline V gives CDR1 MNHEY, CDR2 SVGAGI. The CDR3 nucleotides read TGTGCCAGCCGGGACACGGTCTACGAGCAGTACTTC. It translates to CASRDTVYEQYF.

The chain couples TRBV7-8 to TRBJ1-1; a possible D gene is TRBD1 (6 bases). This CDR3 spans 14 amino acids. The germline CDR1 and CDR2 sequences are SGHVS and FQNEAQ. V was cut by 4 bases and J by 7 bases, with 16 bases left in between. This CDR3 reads CASSYVGGRVEAFF. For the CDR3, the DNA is TGTGCCAGCAGCTATGTCGGGGGGCGGGTTGAAGCTTTCTTT.

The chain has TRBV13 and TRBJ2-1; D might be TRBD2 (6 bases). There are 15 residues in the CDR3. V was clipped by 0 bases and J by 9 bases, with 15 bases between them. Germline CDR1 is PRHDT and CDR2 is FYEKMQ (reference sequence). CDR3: CASSLGDLMGGEQFF. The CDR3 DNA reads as TGTGCCAGCAGCTTAGGGGACTTAATGGGGGGTGAGCAGTTCTTC.

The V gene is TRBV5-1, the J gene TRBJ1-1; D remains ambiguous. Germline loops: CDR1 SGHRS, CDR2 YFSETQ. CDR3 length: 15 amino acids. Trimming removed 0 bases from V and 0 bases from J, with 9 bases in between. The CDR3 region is CASSLDRGMNTEAFF. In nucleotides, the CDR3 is TGCGCCAGCAGCTTGGATCGGGGTATGAACACTGAAGCTTTCTTT.

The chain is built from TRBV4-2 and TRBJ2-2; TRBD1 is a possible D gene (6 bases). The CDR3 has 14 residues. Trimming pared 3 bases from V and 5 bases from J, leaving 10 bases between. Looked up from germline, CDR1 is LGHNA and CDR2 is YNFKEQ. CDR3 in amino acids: CASSQGAETGELFF. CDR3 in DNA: TGTGCCAGCAGCCAGGGGGCGGAGACCGGGGAGCTGTTTTTT.

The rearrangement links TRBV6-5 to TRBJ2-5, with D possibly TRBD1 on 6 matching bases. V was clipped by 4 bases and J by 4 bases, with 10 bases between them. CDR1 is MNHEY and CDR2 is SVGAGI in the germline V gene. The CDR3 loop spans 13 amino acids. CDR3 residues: CASSLGQLETQYF. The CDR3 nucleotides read TGTGCCAGCAGTTTAGGACAGCTAGAGACCCAGTACTTC.

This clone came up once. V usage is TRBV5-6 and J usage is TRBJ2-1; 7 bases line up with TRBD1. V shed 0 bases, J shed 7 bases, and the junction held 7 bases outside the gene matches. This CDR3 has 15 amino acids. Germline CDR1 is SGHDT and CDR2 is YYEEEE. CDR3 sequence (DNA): TGTGCCAGCAGCTTGGAGTCGACAGGGCTGAATGAGCAGTTCTTC. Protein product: CASSLESTGLNEQFF.

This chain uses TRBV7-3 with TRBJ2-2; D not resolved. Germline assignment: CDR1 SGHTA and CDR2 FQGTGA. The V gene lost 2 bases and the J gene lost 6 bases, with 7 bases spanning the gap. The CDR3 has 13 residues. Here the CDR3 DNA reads TGTGCCAGCAGCTTAGTTCCAGCCGGGGAGCTGTTTTTT. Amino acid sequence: CASSLVPAGELFF.

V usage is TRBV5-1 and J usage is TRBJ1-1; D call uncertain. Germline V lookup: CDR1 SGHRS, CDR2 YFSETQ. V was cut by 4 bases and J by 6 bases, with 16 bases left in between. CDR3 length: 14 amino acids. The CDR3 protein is CASSPGDRRAEAFF. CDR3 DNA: TGCGCCAGCAGCCCGGGTGATCGGAGGGCTGAAGCTTTCTTT.

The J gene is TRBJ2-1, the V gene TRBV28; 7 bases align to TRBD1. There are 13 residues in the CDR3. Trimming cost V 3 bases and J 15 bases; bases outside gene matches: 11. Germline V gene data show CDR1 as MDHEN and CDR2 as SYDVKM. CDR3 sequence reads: CASSFGTNRGGFF. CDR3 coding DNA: TGTGCCAGCAGTTTCGGGACAAACAGGGGTGGGTTCTTC.

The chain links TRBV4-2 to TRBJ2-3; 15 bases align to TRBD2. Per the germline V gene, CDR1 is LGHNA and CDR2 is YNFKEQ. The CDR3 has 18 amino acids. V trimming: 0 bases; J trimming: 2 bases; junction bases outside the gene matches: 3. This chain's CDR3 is CASSQDWTSGGDTDTQYF. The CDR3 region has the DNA TGTGCCAGCAGCCAAGATTGGACTAGCGGGGGGGACACAGATACGCAGTATTTT.

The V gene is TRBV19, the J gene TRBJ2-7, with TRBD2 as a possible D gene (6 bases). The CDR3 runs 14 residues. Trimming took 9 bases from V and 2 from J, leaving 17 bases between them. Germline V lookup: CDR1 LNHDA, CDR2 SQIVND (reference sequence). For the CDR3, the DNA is TGTGCCAGCAGTCCTGGGACTCATACCTACGAGCAGTACTTC. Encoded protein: CASSPGTHTYEQYF.

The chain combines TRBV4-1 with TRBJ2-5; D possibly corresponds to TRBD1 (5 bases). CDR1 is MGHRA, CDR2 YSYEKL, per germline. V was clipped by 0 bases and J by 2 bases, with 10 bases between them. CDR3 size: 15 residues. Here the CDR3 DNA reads TGCGCCAGCAGCCAAGAAAGGGGTCTGCAAGAGACCCAGTACTTC. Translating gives CASSQERGLQETQYF.

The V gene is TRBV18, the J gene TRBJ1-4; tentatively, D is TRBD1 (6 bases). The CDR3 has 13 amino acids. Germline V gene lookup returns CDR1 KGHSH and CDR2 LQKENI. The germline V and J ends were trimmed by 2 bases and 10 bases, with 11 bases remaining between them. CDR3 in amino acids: CASSPSSRGKLFF. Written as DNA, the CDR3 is TGTGCCAGCTCACCATCGTCCAGGGGAAAACTGTTTTTT.

Here the CDR3 DNA reads TGCGCCAGCAGCCCACGACAGGGACCCTACGAGCAGTACTTC. Translated, it gives CASSPRQGPYEQYF. This chain joins TRBV4-1 and TRBJ2-7; 7 positions match TRBD1. The CDR3 runs to 14 residues. The germline V gene has CDR1 MGHRA and CDR2 YSYEKL. Trimming at V came to 4 bases and at J to 2 bases, leaving 5 bases not matched to a gene.

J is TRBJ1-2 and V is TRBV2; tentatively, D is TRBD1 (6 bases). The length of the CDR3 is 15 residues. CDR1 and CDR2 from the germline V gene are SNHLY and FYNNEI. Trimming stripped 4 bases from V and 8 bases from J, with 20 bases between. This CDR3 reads CASSASGQLRNGYTF. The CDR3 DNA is TGTGCCAGCAGTGCCTCCGGACAGTTAAGGAACGGCTACACCTTC.

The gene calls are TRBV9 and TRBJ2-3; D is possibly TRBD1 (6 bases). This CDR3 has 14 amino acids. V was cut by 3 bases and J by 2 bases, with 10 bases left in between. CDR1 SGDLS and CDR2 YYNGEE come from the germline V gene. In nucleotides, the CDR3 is TGTGCCAGCAGCGATACAGGGACCACAGATACGCAGTATTTT. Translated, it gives CASSDTGTTDTQYF.

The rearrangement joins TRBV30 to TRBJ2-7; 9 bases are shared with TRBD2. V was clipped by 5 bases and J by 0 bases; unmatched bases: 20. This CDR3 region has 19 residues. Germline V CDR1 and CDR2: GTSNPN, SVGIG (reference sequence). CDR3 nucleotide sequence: TGTGCCTGGGCTGATGAATGGTCTAGCGGGAAGTTACGCTCCTACGAGCAGTACTTC. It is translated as CAWADEWSSGKLRSYEQYF.

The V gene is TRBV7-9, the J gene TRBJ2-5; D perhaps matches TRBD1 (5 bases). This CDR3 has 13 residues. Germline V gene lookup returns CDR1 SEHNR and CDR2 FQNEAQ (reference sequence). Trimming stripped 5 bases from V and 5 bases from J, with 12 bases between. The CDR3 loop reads CASSAPGAETQYF. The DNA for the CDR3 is TGTGCCAGCAGCGCCCCTGGGGCTGAGACCCAGTACTTC.

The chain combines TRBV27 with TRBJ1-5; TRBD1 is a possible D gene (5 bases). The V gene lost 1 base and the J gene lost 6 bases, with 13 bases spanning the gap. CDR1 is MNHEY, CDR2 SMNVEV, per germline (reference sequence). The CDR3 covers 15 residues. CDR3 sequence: CASSLFAGGRQPQHF. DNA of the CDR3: TGTGCCAGCAGTTTATTCGCCGGGGGACGTCAGCCCCAGCATTTT.

The CDR3 coding sequence is TGCGCCAGCAGCTTGTCGGGGTCCGAGGCCGGGGAGCTGTTTTTT. Translated: CASSLSGSEAGELFF. The gene calls are TRBV5-1 and TRBJ2-2; TRBD2 is a possible D gene (5 bases). This CDR3 region has 15 residues. The germline gives CDR1 SGHRS, CDR2 YFSETQ. The V gene lost 1 base and the J gene lost 6 bases, with 13 bases spanning the gap.

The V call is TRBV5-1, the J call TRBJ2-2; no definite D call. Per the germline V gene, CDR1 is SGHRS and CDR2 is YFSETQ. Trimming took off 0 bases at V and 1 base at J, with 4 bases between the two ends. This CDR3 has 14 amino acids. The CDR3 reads CASSLAVNTGELFF. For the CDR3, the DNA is TGCGCCAGCAGCTTGGCCGTGAACACCGGGGAGCTGTTTTTT.

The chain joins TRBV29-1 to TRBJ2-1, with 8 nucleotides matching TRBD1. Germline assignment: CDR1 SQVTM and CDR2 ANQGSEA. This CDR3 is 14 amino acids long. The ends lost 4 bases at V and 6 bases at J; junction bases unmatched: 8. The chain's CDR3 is CSVAGQGWRNEQFF. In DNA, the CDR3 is TGCAGCGTTGCCGGACAGGGTTGGCGCAATGAGCAGTTCTTC.

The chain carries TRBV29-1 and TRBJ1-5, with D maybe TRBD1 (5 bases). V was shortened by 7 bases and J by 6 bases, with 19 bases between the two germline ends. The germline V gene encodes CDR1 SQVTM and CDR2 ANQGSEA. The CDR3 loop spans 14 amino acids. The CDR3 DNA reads TGCAGCGGAAAGGGAAGGGGTGACTTTCAGCCCCAGCATTTT. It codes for CSGKGRGDFQPQHF.

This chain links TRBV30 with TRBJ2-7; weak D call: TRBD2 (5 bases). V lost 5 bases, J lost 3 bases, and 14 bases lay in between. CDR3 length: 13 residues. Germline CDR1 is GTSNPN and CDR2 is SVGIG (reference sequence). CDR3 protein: CAWRPSGFYEQYF. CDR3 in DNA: TGTGCCTGGCGCCCGTCGGGATTCTACGAGCAGTACTTC.

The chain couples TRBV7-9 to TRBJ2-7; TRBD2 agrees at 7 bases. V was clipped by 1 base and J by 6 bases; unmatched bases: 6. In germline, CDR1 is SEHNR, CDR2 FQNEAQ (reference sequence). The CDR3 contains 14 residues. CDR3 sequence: CASSLEVSGGEQYF. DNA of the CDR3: TGTGCCAGCAGCTTAGAGGTATCGGGAGGCGAGCAGTACTTC.

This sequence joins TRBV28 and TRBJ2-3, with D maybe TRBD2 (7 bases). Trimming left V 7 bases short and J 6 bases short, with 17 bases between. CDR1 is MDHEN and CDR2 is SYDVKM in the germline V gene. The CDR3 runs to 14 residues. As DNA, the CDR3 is TGTGCCAGCAAGAGGGGGGGTGCAGGGGATACGCAGTATTTT. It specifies CASKRGGAGDTQYF.

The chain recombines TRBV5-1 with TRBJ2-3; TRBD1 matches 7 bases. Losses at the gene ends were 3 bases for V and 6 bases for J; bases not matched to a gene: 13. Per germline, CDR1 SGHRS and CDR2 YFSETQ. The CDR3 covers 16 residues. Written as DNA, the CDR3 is TGCGCCAGCAGCTCGCGAGGACAGGAATTTCGGGATACGCAGTATTTT. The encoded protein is CASSSRGQEFRDTQYF.

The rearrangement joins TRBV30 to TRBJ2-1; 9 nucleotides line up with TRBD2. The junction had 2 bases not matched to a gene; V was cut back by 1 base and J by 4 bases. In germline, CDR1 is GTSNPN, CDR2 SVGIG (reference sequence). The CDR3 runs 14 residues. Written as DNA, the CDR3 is TGTGCCTGGAGTGGGCTAGCGGGGTACAATGAGCAGTTCTTC. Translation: CAWSGLAGYNEQFF.

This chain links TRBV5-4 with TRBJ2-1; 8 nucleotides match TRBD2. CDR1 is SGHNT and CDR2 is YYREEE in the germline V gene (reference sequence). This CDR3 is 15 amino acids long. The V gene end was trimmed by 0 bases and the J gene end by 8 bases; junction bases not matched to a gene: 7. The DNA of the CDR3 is TGTGCCAGCAGCTTGGGGACTAGCTTGTCAGATGAGCAGTTCTTC. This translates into CASSLGTSLSDEQFF.

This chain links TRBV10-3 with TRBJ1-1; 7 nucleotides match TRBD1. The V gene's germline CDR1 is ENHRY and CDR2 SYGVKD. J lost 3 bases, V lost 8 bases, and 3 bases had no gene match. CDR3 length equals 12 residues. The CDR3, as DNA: TGTGCCATCTCAGGGGGAGACACTGAAGCTTTCTTT. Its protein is CAISGGDTEAFF.

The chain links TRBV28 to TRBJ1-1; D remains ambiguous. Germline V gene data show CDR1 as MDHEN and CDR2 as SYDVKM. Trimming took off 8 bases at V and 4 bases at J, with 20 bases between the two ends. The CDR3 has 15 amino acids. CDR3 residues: CASREPGRIGTEAFF. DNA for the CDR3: TGTGCCAGCCGAGAACCTGGCAGGATCGGCACTGAAGCTTTCTTT. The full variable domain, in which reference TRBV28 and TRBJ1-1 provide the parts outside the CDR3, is DVKVTQSSRYLVKRTGEKVFLECVQDMDHENMFWYRQDPGLGLRLIYFSYDVKMKEKGDIPEGYSVSREKKERFSLILESASTNQTSMYLCASREPGRIGTEAFFGQGTRLTVV.